This TCR beta chain emerged from a study of CD8 T cells in Susac syndrome. FACS enriched CD8+ TEMRA cells, while bulk CD8+ and CD4+ were negatively isolated. Random hexamers were used to reverse transcribe 0.5 to 1 ug of RNA. Each CDR3 protein gets one entry after TCRdb re-called the immunoSEQ multiplex PCR reads with MiXCR. The sample has approximately 190,000 distinct CDR3 sequences, 85% to 95% seen once. Regarding the study as a whole: In total CD8+ repertoires, around 17 Susac-specific public clones were detected, and CD8+ TEMRA repertoires contained several. Susac CD8+ cells expanded clonally the most in TEMRA cells and in active patients.

On this clonotype itself: Its antigen is unknown.

V dropped 2 bases and J dropped 3 bases, with 8 bases sitting between them. Germline CDR1 reads SGHRS; CDR2 reads YFSETQ. The CDR3 totals 13 residues. The sequenced sample was CD8+ T cells from PBMCs. The V call is TRBV5-1, the J call TRBJ1-1, with D uncertain. The receptor's source is a human donor with Susac syndrome. This CDR3 reads CASSFKTDTEAFF. For the CDR3, the DNA is TGCGCCAGCAGCTTCAAGACGGACACTGAAGCTTTCTTT.